This entry concerns a single TCR beta chain. The entry originates in a study of blood T cell repertoires in COVID-19. Study information: The United States, Italy and Spain were the sources of the acute and convalescent COVID-19 samples.

Patients at the Seattle site were enrolled during active infection and followed longitudinally. As handled by the study authors: Nucleated cell number was recorded as an estimate derived from reference gene primer amplification. Repertoires were generated with immunoSEQ multiplex PCR, while TCRdb's copy carries only in-frame clones and drops some. The V and J calls and clone size were taken over from that table, and D and trimming were inferred from the DNA. The sample records about 200,000 clones, approximately 91% being singletons. V lost 6 bases to trimming and J lost 3 bases, with 12 bases between them. Germline CDR1 reads WNHNN; CDR2 reads SYGVQD (reference sequence). This CDR3 region has 14 residues.

The chain couples TRBV10-1 to TRBJ1-3; D is perhaps TRBD1 (6 bases). The material sequenced was peripheral blood. The receptor's source is a man aged 45-65 years with COVID-19, enrolled during active disease. CDR3 amino acids: CASSAGTYGNTIYF. The CDR3 DNA follows: TGCGCCAGCAGCGCCGGGACATATGGAAACACCATATATTTT.